Listed below are T cell receptor beta chains from one sample, sequenced in a study of cytomegalovirus exposure and HLA in healthy donors. The table came from immunoSEQ multiplex PCR; TCRdb's copy has only in-frame clones and leaves some out. The top ten clones hold just under 3% of a sample with some 180,000 clones, roughly 70% of them seen once. The specimen sequenced was PBMCs. These receptors were collected from a male donor in good health and CMV-seronegative. The CDR3 runs from the conserved cysteine through the conserved F or W. Each record gives: clone size, D gene, V gene, J gene, CDR3 DNA, CDR3 protein. A D gene is named only where the DNA matches it firmly. Clone size is stated in some rows and not others, as once, few, many or a class when expanded.

abundance: few
d_gene: NA
v_gene: TRBV27
j_gene: TRBJ1-5
CDR3nt: TGTGCCAGCAGTCCGCAGGGTGCGGTGGGCAATCAGCCCCAGCATTTT
CDR3aa: CASSPQGAVGNQPQHF

abundance: NA
d_gene: NA
v_gene: TRBV28
j_gene: TRBJ2-7
CDR3nt: TGTGCCAGCTGGGCAGGGGTTTCCTACGAGCAGTACTTC
CDR3aa: CASWAGVSYEQYF

abundance: once
d_gene: NA
v_gene: TRBV9
j_gene: TRBJ2-1
CDR3nt: TGTGCCAGCAGCGTAGAGGGGGCGCGGGGAAATGAGCAGTTCTTC
CDR3aa: CASSVEGARGNEQFF

abundance: NA
d_gene: TRBD2
v_gene: TRBV6-5
j_gene: TRBJ2-3
CDR3nt: TGTGCCAGCAGTTACCAGCGGGGGGCCTCAAATACGCAGTATTTT
CDR3aa: CASSYQRGASNTQYF

abundance: NA
d_gene: NA
v_gene: TRBV6-1
j_gene: TRBJ2-7
CDR3nt: TGTGCCAGCAGTGAAATGAGCGGCTCCTACGAGCAGTACTTC
CDR3aa: CASSEMSGSYEQYF

abundance: NA
d_gene: TRBD1
v_gene: TRBV30
j_gene: TRBJ1-5
CDR3nt: TGTGCCTGGAGTGTACGGGGGACAGGGCTTCAGCCCCAGCATTTT
CDR3aa: CAWSVRGTGLQPQHF

abundance: NA
d_gene: NA
v_gene: TRBV5-6
j_gene: TRBJ2-3
CDR3nt: TGTGCCAGCAGCTTGGGCGGCGGGAGCACAGATACGCAGTATTTT
CDR3aa: CASSLGGGSTDTQYF

abundance: NA
d_gene: NA
v_gene: TRBV4-1
j_gene: TRBJ1-5
CDR3nt: TGCGCCAGCAGCAGCCAAGTCGCTCAGGGAAGCAATCAGCCCCAGCATTTT
CDR3aa: CASSSQVAQGSNQPQHF

abundance: NA
d_gene: TRBD2
v_gene: TRBV30
j_gene: TRBJ2-1
CDR3nt: TGTGCCTGGAGCTTTGGGAGGGGCAATGAGCAGTTCTTC
CDR3aa: CAWSFGRGNEQFF

abundance: NA
d_gene: NA
v_gene: TRBV5-1
j_gene: TRBJ2-7
CDR3nt: TGCGCCAGCAGCTTAACTACTCCGGGTGGGGAGCAGTACTTC
CDR3aa: CASSLTTPGGEQYF

abundance: NA
d_gene: TRBD1
v_gene: TRBV19
j_gene: TRBJ1-4
CDR3nt: TGTGCCAGTAGTCTCGGGACAGGGGTTGCAACTAATGAAAAACTGTTTTTT
CDR3aa: CASSLGTGVATNEKLFF

abundance: NA
d_gene: TRBD1
v_gene: TRBV5-6
j_gene: TRBJ1-2
CDR3nt: TGTGCCAGCAGCCCATGGGACAGGGTACGATATGGCTACACCTTC
CDR3aa: CASSPWDRVRYGYTF

abundance: once
d_gene: TRBD1
v_gene: TRBV2
j_gene: TRBJ1-1
CDR3nt: TGTGCCATCGGACAGGAATACACTGAAGCTTTCTTT
CDR3aa: CAIGQEYTEAFF

abundance: NA
d_gene: NA
v_gene: TRBV30
j_gene: TRBJ1-1
CDR3nt: TGTGCCTGGAGTGTGAGACAGACGAACACTGAAGCTTTCTTT
CDR3aa: CAWSVRQTNTEAFF

abundance: NA
d_gene: NA
v_gene: TRBV6-5
j_gene: TRBJ2-7
CDR3nt: TGTGCCAGCCGGACAGCTGCCTACGAGCAGTACTTC
CDR3aa: CASRTAAYEQYF

abundance: once
d_gene: TRBD1
v_gene: TRBV6-5
j_gene: TRBJ1-2
CDR3nt: TGTGCCAGCATGACAGGGGTGGGCTATGGCTACACCTTC
CDR3aa: CASMTGVGYGYTF

abundance: few
d_gene: NA
v_gene: TRBV5-6
j_gene: TRBJ1-1
CDR3nt: TGTGCCAGCAGCTTGGGGGTGGGCGGGGCGAACACTGAAGCTTTCTTT
CDR3aa: CASSLGVGGANTEAFF

abundance: NA
d_gene: NA
v_gene: TRBV6-5
j_gene: TRBJ2-7
CDR3nt: TGTGCCAGCAGTTACTCGGCTAAGACAGGGAGGCACGAGCAGTACTTC
CDR3aa: CASSYSAKTGRHEQYF

abundance: NA
d_gene: NA
v_gene: TRBV29-1
j_gene: TRBJ2-7
CDR3nt: TGCAGCGTTGTAAGAGATCGGGATGTCTACGAGCAGTACTTC
CDR3aa: CSVVRDRDVYEQYF

abundance: NA
d_gene: NA
v_gene: TRBV19
j_gene: TRBJ2-1
CDR3nt: TGTGCCAGTAGTATAGACAGATACAATGAGCAGTTCTTC
CDR3aa: CASSIDRYNEQFF